This T cell receptor beta chain derives from a study of shared clonotypes between healthy human individuals. The CDR3 runs 13 residues. V was trimmed by 5 bases and J by 4 bases, leaving 12 bases between them. The V gene's germline CDR1 is SGHTA and CDR2 FQGNSA. This table comes from immunoSEQ multiplex PCR, and its TCRdb copy is limited to in-frame clones, with some not included. The table has about 710,000 clones, 60% to 75% seen once. The specimen was memory CD4+ T cells sorted from blood. The sample's subset: CD45RA-negative fraction. The sequence was collected from a woman in her 30s in good health. This chain uses TRBV7-2 with TRBJ2-7; perhaps D is TRBD1 or TRBD2 (5 bases each). The CDR3 DNA follows: TGTGCCAGCAGCGAGGGGACGGGTTACGAGCAGTACTTC. Its translation is CASSEGTGYEQYF.